The rows below give T cell receptor beta chains drawn from one sample of a study of memory CD4+ T cells and cytomegalovirus serostatus. Sequencing was performed with immunoSEQ multiplex PCR; in TCRdb, only in-frame clones are kept and a portion is missing. The sample has over 45,000 clones; 82% are singletons. The specimen was memory CD4+ T cells from blood. These receptors were collected from an adult in good health and CMV-seronegative. Both conserved end residues are part of each CDR3. D genes are given only for firm matches. Some rows mark clone size as missing; the rest say once, few, many or name a class of expanded clone.

NA,TRBJ1-6,NA,TRBV7-8,TGTGCCAGCAGCACATCACAGGTGCTGAATTCACCCCTCCACTTT,CASSTSQVLNSPLHF
NA,TRBJ1-2,NA,TRBV6-6,TGTGCCAGCAGTTACCCGGGGAGCCTCTATGGCTACACCTTC,CASSYPGSLYGYTF
NA,TRBJ2-3,NA,TRBV7-8,TGTGCCAGCAGCTTCCAGGGGGGGAGCACAGATACGCAGTATTTT,CASSFQGGSTDTQYF
NA,TRBJ1-4,NA,TRBV2,TGTGCCAGCAATCCACAGGGAACTAATGAAAAACTGTTTTTT,CASNPQGTNEKLFF
TRBD2,TRBJ2-1,NA,TRBV18,TGTGCCAGCTCAACACCCGGGACTAGCGGGTATGAGCAGTTCTTC,CASSTPGTSGYEQFF
NA,TRBJ2-2,NA,TRBV18,TGTGCCAGCTCGAACGGCGCTTCGAACACCGGGGAGCTGTTTTTT,CASSNGASNTGELFF
NA,TRBJ2-3,NA,TRBV27,TGTGCCAGCAGTCCCGTTCCGGGGGCATCCACTCCAGATACGCAGTATTTT,CASSPVPGASTPDTQYF
NA,TRBJ2-5,few,TRBV9,TGTGCCAGCAGCGTAGGAGGGGATCAGGCGACCCAGTACTTC,CASSVGGDQATQYF
NA,TRBJ1-4,NA,TRBV21-1,TGTGCCAGCAGCAAAAATCGACCCAAGGTTCGGTGCGAGGAAAAACTGTTTTTT,CASSKNRPKVRCEEKLFF
TRBD1,TRBJ1-1,NA,TRBV27,TGTGCCAGCAGTTTAGCCCAGGGGGTGACTGAAGCTTTCTTT,CASSLAQGVTEAFF
TRBD1,TRBJ2-3,NA,TRBV5-1,TGCGCCAGCAGCTTGGGTACAGGGGGAAGTGGAAGAGATACGCAGTATTTT,CASSLGTGGSGRDTQYF
TRBD1,TRBJ2-2,once,TRBV4-1,TGCGCCAGCAGCCAACATGGTTCAGGGGGAACCACCGGGGAGCTGTTTTTT,CASSQHGSGGTTGELFF
NA,TRBJ2-7,few,TRBV7-2,TGTGCCAGCAGCTTAGGACCCTCGGGGCAGCAGTACTTC,CASSLGPSGQQYF
NA,TRBJ1-4,NA,TRBV18,TGTGCCAGCTCACCTCAGGGGAATGAAAAACTGTTTTTT,CASSPQGNEKLFF
TRBD2,TRBJ2-3,NA,TRBV14,TGTGCCAGCAGCCAAGAGGGGGAGGGGCCCACAGATACGCAGTATTTT,CASSQEGEGPTDTQYF
TRBD1,TRBJ1-1,NA,TRBV2,TGTGCCAGCAGTCGACAGGGAAGGGGCACTGAAGCTTTCTTT,CASSRQGRGTEAFF
TRBD2,TRBJ2-1,NA,TRBV28,TGTGCCAGCAGTTTCGGCGGGGGGAACTCCTACAATGAGCAGTTCTTC,CASSFGGGNSYNEQFF
NA,TRBJ2-3,NA,TRBV7-6,TGTGCCAGCAGCAAAGAGCCCCTCCCCGGCACAGATACGCAGTATTTT,CASSKEPLPGTDTQYF
TRBD1,TRBJ1-4,once,TRBV29-1,TGCAGCGTTGCCGGGACAGGGAACGCTAATGAAAAACTGTTTTTT,CSVAGTGNANEKLFF
NA,TRBJ2-5,NA,TRBV7-2,TGTGCCAGCAGCTTAGTCGACTGGGAGTACTTCCAAGAGACCCAGTACTTC,CASSLVDWEYFQETQYF
NA,TRBJ2-3,NA,TRBV5-1,TGCGCCAGCAGCTTGGACAGGCCAAGCACAGATACGCAGTATTTT,CASSLDRPSTDTQYF
NA,TRBJ1-1,medium-sized,TRBV7-8,TGTGCCAGCAGCACCCCTTTTTTGGGCAGGTTGAACACTGAAGCTTTCTTT,CASSTPFLGRLNTEAFF
NA,TRBJ2-7,NA,TRBV7-2,TGTGCCAGCAGCCGAAGACAGGAGCAATCCTACGAGCAGTACTTC,CASSRRQEQSYEQYF
TRBD1,TRBJ1-6,NA,TRBV27,TGTGCCAGCAACAGACAGGGTTATAATTCACCCCTCCACTTT,CASNRQGYNSPLHF
NA,TRBJ2-7,NA,TRBV15,TGTGCCACCAGAAAAGGGGGGCCCTACGAGCAGTACTTC,CATRKGGPYEQYF
NA,TRBJ1-4,NA,TRBV7-9,TGTGCCAGCAGCCTATTTGGACAGATGAATGAAAAACTGTTTTTT,CASSLFGQMNEKLFF
NA,TRBJ2-6,NA,TRBV6-5,TGTGCCAGCAGTTACCGGCAGGGTACTGGGGCCAACGTCCTGACTTTC,CASSYRQGTGANVLTF
NA,TRBJ1-2,NA,TRBV5-5,TGTGCCAGCACCTTAGGCACAGGCGGCTACACCTTC,CASTLGTGGYTF
NA,TRBJ1-3,NA,TRBV7-2,TGTGCCAGCAGCTTAGGTCCTGGAAACACCATATATTTT,CASSLGPGNTIYF
NA,TRBJ2-7,NA,TRBV11-1,TGTGCCAGCAGCGTCTCCTACGAGCAGTACTTC,CASSVSYEQYF
NA,TRBJ2-3,NA,TRBV30,TGTGCCTGGAGTGTAACATATTGGATAGAGGCAAGGGCTAGCGAAACAACAGATACGCAGTATTTT,CAWSVTYWIEARASETTDTQYF
NA,TRBJ1-2,NA,TRBV10-1,TGCGCCAGCAGTGAGTATTGGGGGCGCGTTAACTATGGCTACACCTTC,CASSEYWGRVNYGYTF
NA,TRBJ2-1,NA,TRBV7-3,TGTGCCAGCAGCTTAACAAAGACAGTAAATGAGCAGTTCTTC,CASSLTKTVNEQFF
TRBD1,TRBJ2-3,NA,TRBV30,TGTGCCTGGAGTACAGGGGCATATACGCAGTATTTT,CAWSTGAYTQYF
TRBD2,TRBJ2-2,NA,TRBV4-2,TGTGCCAGCAGCCAAGAGGTACTAGCGGGGCGAACCGGGGAGCTGTTTTTT,CASSQEVLAGRTGELFF
NA,TRBJ2-1,NA,TRBV9,TGTGCCAGCAGCGCCCAGGCCGGTGCCACCAATGAGCAGTTCTTC,CASSAQAGATNEQFF
TRBD2,TRBJ2-5,once,TRBV5-1,TGCGCCAGCAGCTTGGCTAGCGGCGAGACCCAGTACTTC,CASSLASGETQYF
NA,TRBJ2-1,NA,TRBV9,TGTGCCAGCAGCGTAGACGGGCCGGGTTCCTTTAACAATGAGCAGTTCTTC,CASSVDGPGSFNNEQFF
TRBD2,TRBJ2-1,NA,TRBV9,TGTGCCAGCAGCGTTCTAGCGGGGGGATACAATGAGCAGTTCTTC,CASSVLAGGYNEQFF
NA,TRBJ2-2,NA,TRBV2,TGTGCCAGCAGTCGCGACAGCAAGTTCGCGAACACCGGGGAGCTGTTTTTT,CASSRDSKFANTGELFF
NA,TRBJ2-7,once,TRBV2,TGTGCCAGCGTCATCCAGGCCTGGTCCTACGAGCAGTACTTC,CASVIQAWSYEQYF
TRBD1,TRBJ1-4,once,TRBV19,TGTGCCAGTACCGGACAGGGGAGGGAAAAACTGTTTTTT,CASTGQGREKLFF
TRBD1,TRBJ1-1,NA,TRBV7-2,TGTGCCAGCAGGGGACAGGGATATAACACTGAAGCTTTCTTT,CASRGQGYNTEAFF
NA,TRBJ2-1,once,TRBV5-1,TGCGCCAGCAGCTTGGTAGCGGCGAGCTCCTACAATGAGCAGTTCTTC,CASSLVAASSYNEQFF
NA,TRBJ2-1,NA,TRBV5-1,TGCGCCAGCCAAGAAGGCCAGGACTACAATGAGCAGTTCTTC,CASQEGQDYNEQFF
NA,TRBJ2-1,NA,TRBV5-1,TGCGCCAGCAGCTTGGAGAGCTCCTACAATGAGCAGTTCTTC,CASSLESSYNEQFF
NA,TRBJ1-3,NA,TRBV6-1,TGTGCCAGCAGACCTATCTTATCTGGAAACACCATATATTTT,CASRPILSGNTIYF
NA,TRBJ1-5,NA,TRBV6-5,TGTGCCAGCAGCTACACCCAGGGCTCTCAGCCCCAGCATTTT,CASSYTQGSQPQHF
NA,TRBJ1-2,NA,TRBV5-4,TGTGCCAGCAGCTGGTCTACAGGTTCCTATGGCTACACCTTC,CASSWSTGSYGYTF